Relative to its sample, the clone carrying this TCR beta chain is medium-sized (0.01 to 0.1%). The target antigen is unknown. These data belong to a study of metastatic and nonmetastatic thyroid tumors. Study details: Repertoire data that came from the blood and tumor or nodule tissue of malignant and benign thyroid patients were compared. General observations from the study: Within blood and tumor, benign nodules reportedly had significantly lower TCR beta diversity than malignant thyroid tumors did.

Thyroid surgery had not been preceded by any treatment in any patient. Original handling: The authors used CDR3 differences across clinicopathological groups to build a distant-metastasis classifier for papillary thyroid cancer. TCRdb re-called clones via MiXCR from the PCR reads. V and J calls and clone size were set by TCRdb, not the authors. The sample shows 20,000 to 25,000 clones, about 20% of them seen only once. The sequencing sample was made of blood. The origin of this receptor is a female donor with papillary thyroid cancer or a benign thyroid nodule (not recorded which). Some clones in this sample may be carry-over from other donors' samples.

The CDR3 spells CATSKGRDGSYEQYF. The DNA of the CDR3 is TGTGCCACCAGCAAAGGGCGGGACGGCTCCTACGAGCAGTACTTC. The gene calls are TRBV15 and TRBJ2-7, with D perhaps matching TRBD2 (6 bases). Germline loops: CDR1 LNHNV, CDR2 YYDKDF (reference sequence). The CDR3 has 15 amino acids. Trimming shortened V by 4 bases and J by 0 bases, and 13 bases separated the two germline ends. The complete variable domain, with remaining parts taken from reference TRBV15 and TRBJ2-7, reads DAMVIQNPRYQVTQFGKPVTLSCSQTLNHNVMYWYQQKSSQAPKLLFHYYDKDFNNEADTPDNFQSRRPNTSFCFLDIRSPGLGDTAMYLCATSKGRDGSYEQYFGPGTRLTVT.